The rows below give T cell receptor beta chains drawn from one sample of a study of cytomegalovirus exposure and HLA in healthy donors. Produced via immunoSEQ multiplex PCR; TCRdb's table is partial and in-frame only. The repertoire holds some 150,000 clones, with 75% to 85% as singletons. Sequencing used PBMCs. The receptor source for this set is a man between 50 and 59 years old in good health and CMV-seropositive. Both conserved end residues are part of each CDR3. A D gene is named only where the DNA matches it firmly. Expanded clones get a size class; other rows say once, few or many, or leave the size out.

TRBV6-5,TRBD2,NA,TRBJ2-1,CASKAGESYNEQFF,TGTGCCAGCAAGGCGGGGGAATCCTACAATGAGCAGTTCTTC
TRBV15,TRBD1,NA,TRBJ1-4,CATSRGGQENEKLFF,TGTGCCACCAGCAGAGGGGGACAGGAAAATGAAAAACTGTTTTTT
TRBV6-6,TRBD1,few,TRBJ1-2,CASRSQGSNYGYTF,TGTGCCAGCAGATCACAGGGGTCAAACTATGGCTACACCTTC
TRBV2,NA,NA,TRBJ1-4,CASQFLEAREEKLFF,TGTGCCAGCCAATTTCTTGAGGCTCGGGAGGAAAAACTGTTTTTT
TRBV28,NA,once,TRBJ2-2,CASSLGGGQTGELFF,TGTGCCAGCAGTTTAGGTGGAGGGCAAACCGGGGAGCTGTTTTTT
TRBV6-6,NA,NA,TRBJ1-2,CASSSTALGYTF,TGTGCCAGCAGTTCGACAGCCTTGGGCTACACCTTC
TRBV6-1,TRBD1,few,TRBJ2-7,CASSEGAGDRTYEQYF,TGTGCCAGCAGTGAAGGGGCCGGGGACAGGACCTACGAGCAGTACTTC
TRBV7-3,NA,NA,TRBJ1-1,CASSPRGGTEAFF,TGTGCCAGCAGCCCCCGGGGAGGGACTGAAGCTTTCTTT
TRBV11-1,NA,NA,TRBJ2-3,CASTPRAGDTDTQYF,TGTGCCAGCACCCCGAGGGCAGGGGACACAGATACGCAGTATTTT
TRBV6-5,TRBD1,many,TRBJ2-7,CASSRGQGNYEQYF,TGTGCCAGCAGCCGCGGACAGGGGAACTACGAGCAGTACTTC
TRBV2,NA,NA,TRBJ1-5,CASSPTGNQPQHF,TGTGCCAGCAGTCCAACAGGAAATCAGCCCCAGCATTTT
TRBV6-5,TRBD1,NA,TRBJ1-2,CASSYANQGAGYTF,TGTGCCAGCAGTTACGCTAACCAGGGGGCAGGCTACACCTTC
TRBV7-2,NA,few,TRBJ2-3,CASSRTYTSTDTQYF,TGTGCCAGCAGCCGGACATATACTAGCACAGATACGCAGTATTTT
TRBV5-6,TRBD1,few,TRBJ1-1,CASSWGQADTEAFF,TGTGCCAGCAGCTGGGGACAGGCGGACACTGAAGCTTTCTTT
TRBV7-2,TRBD1,NA,TRBJ1-3,CASSLSPGTGFGNTIYF,TGTGCCAGCAGCTTAAGTCCCGGGACAGGGTTCGGAAACACCATATATTTT
TRBV10-3,TRBD1,NA,TRBJ1-5,CAISESTGFGNQPQHF,TGTGCCATCAGTGAGTCGACAGGGTTCGGCAATCAGCCCCAGCATTTT
TRBV7-9,TRBD2,NA,TRBJ2-3,CASSLPTSGSAAQDTQYF,TGTGCCAGCAGCTTACCGACTAGCGGTTCCGCCGCACAGGATACGCAGTATTTT
TRBV19,NA,NA,TRBJ2-5,CASSIDRNRQYF,TGTGCCAGTAGTATAGATCGGAACAGACAGTACTTC
TRBV10-3,TRBD1,NA,TRBJ1-1,CAISGTGMNTEAFF,TGTGCCATCAGTGGGACAGGGATGAACACTGAAGCTTTCTTT
TRBV5-4,TRBD2,NA,TRBJ2-1,CASSLGGLAGVGNEQFF,TGTGCCAGCAGCTTGGGAGGACTAGCGGGAGTGGGTAATGAGCAGTTCTTC
TRBV6-7,TRBD1,NA,TRBJ2-7,CASSYPGQGISYEQYF,TGTGCCAGCAGTTACCCGGGACAGGGAATCTCCTACGAGCAGTACTTC
TRBV23-1,NA,NA,TRBJ2-3,CASSPPRRRHTDTQYF,TGCGCCAGCAGCCCCCCCCGCAGGCGACACACAGATACGCAGTATTTT
TRBV4-2,NA,NA,TRBJ1-3,CASSLGYGAGNTIYF,TGTGCCAGCAGCCTCGGGTACGGTGCTGGAAACACCATATATTTT
TRBV6-4,TRBD1,few,TRBJ1-5,CASSGFGQGSAPHQPQHF,TGTGCCAGCAGTGGTTTTGGACAGGGGAGTGCGCCTCATCAGCCCCAGCATTTT
TRBV7-9,NA,NA,TRBJ1-5,CASSLGPGNQPQHF,TGTGCCAGCAGCTTAGGTCCGGGAAATCAGCCCCAGCATTTT
TRBV10-2,TRBD2,NA,TRBJ2-3,CASSVLAGGLKQNTQYF,TGCGCCAGCAGTGTTCTAGCGGGGGGGCTTAAACAGAATACGCAGTATTTT
TRBV2,NA,NA,TRBJ2-1,CASSGSYNEQFF,TGTGCCAGCAGCGGTTCCTACAATGAGCAGTTCTTC
TRBV4-3,NA,NA,TRBJ1-1,CASSQDILADTEAFF,TGCGCCAGCAGCCAAGATATATTGGCCGACACTGAAGCTTTCTTT
TRBV9,NA,few,TRBJ1-3,CASSETDSGNTIYF,TGTGCCAGCAGCGAGACAGACTCTGGAAACACCATATATTTT
TRBV4-2,TRBD2,NA,TRBJ2-1,CASSHETSGRNEQFF,TGTGCCAGCAGCCATGAAACTAGCGGGAGAAATGAGCAGTTCTTC
TRBV28,TRBD1,once,TRBJ2-3,CASTPGQGWTDTQYF,TGTGCCAGCACCCCGGGACAGGGGTGGACAGATACGCAGTATTTT
TRBV2,NA,NA,TRBJ1-1,CASGLQGAEAFF,TGTGCCAGCGGCCTACAGGGCGCTGAAGCTTTCTTT
TRBV5-1,TRBD1,NA,TRBJ2-7,CASSLVGQGYEQYF,TGCGCCAGCAGCTTGGTTGGACAGGGCTACGAGCAGTACTTC
TRBV7-2,NA,NA,TRBJ2-6,CASSPKTVTGANVLTF,TGTGCCAGCAGCCCCAAGACAGTGACTGGGGCCAACGTCCTGACTTTC
TRBV19,TRBD1,NA,TRBJ1-5,CASQYEGQLNQPQHF,TGTGCCAGCCAGTATGAGGGACAGCTGAATCAGCCCCAGCATTTT
TRBV5-6,TRBD2,NA,TRBJ2-2,CASSLRTSGANTGELFF,TGTGCCAGCAGCTTGAGGACTAGCGGGGCGAACACCGGGGAGCTGTTTTTT
TRBV11-2,NA,once,TRBJ2-1,CASSLVALGRGEQFF,TGTGCCAGCAGCTTAGTCGCCTTGGGTAGGGGTGAGCAGTTCTTC
TRBV6-6,TRBD1,few,TRBJ2-5,CASNHRGLGETQYF,TGTGCCAGCAACCACAGGGGGCTAGGAGAGACCCAGTACTTC
TRBV7-9,NA,few,TRBJ1-3,CASSLAVHRSSGNTIYF,TGTGCCAGCAGCTTAGCAGTGCACAGAAGCTCTGGAAACACCATATATTTT
TRBV7-9,NA,NA,TRBJ2-7,CASSLRGGETYEQYF,TGTGCCAGCAGCTTAAGAGGGGGGGAGACCTACGAGCAGTACTTC
TRBV6-4,TRBD1,NA,TRBJ2-1,CASSDGTGFYNEQFF,TGTGCCAGCAGTGACGGGACAGGGTTTTACAATGAGCAGTTCTTC
TRBV19,TRBD1,NA,TRBJ2-2,CASKWDRVVTGELFF,TGTGCCAGTAAATGGGACAGGGTTGTGACCGGGGAGCTGTTTTTT
TRBV29-1,NA,NA,TRBJ2-3,CSVDYRGIDTQYF,TGCAGCGTTGATTATAGGGGGATAGATACGCAGTATTTT
TRBV28,NA,NA,TRBJ1-5,CASSFAGFGNQPQHF,TGTGCCAGCAGTTTCGCAGGGTTCGGGAATCAGCCCCAGCATTTT
TRBV29-1,NA,once,TRBJ2-2,CSVESLTVWPGELFF,TGCAGCGTTGAGAGTCTGACAGTATGGCCCGGGGAGCTGTTTTTT
TRBV6-6,TRBD1,NA,TRBJ1-2,CASSYEGQRYGYTF,TGTGCCAGCAGTTACGAGGGACAGCGCTATGGCTACACCTTC
TRBV2,TRBD1,NA,TRBJ2-3,CASSLTGGDDTQYF,TGTGCCAGCAGCCTGACAGGGGGCGACGATACGCAGTATTTT
TRBV6-6,NA,NA,TRBJ2-3,CASSRDYSTDTQYF,TGTGCCAGCAGCCGCGACTATAGCACAGATACGCAGTATTTT
TRBV30,NA,NA,TRBJ2-5,CAWSVRGGWETQYF,TGTGCCTGGAGTGTACGAGGAGGGTGGGAGACCCAGTACTTC
TRBV7-9,NA,NA,TRBJ2-5,CASSYPLSGLKETQYF,TGTGCCAGCAGCTACCCGTTGTCGGGGTTGAAAGAGACCCAGTACTTC
TRBV4-2,TRBD2,NA,TRBJ2-1,CASSQDLAGVVSYNEQFF,TGTGCCAGCAGCCAAGATCTAGCGGGGGTGGTCTCCTACAATGAGCAGTTCTTC